Below are 5 T cell receptor beta chains sequenced from a single sample in a study of blood T cell repertoires in COVID-19. The method was immunoSEQ multiplex PCR; TCRdb's version includes in-frame clones alone and lacks a portion of them. The data contain around 200,000 clones, about 90% of them singletons. Material: peripheral blood. These receptors came from a man aged 18 to 30 with active or convalescent COVID-19.

This CDR3 is CASSPSRTSGEQFF. As DNA, the CDR3 is TGTGCCAGCAGCCCCTCCCGCACTAGCGGTGAGCAGTTCTTC. The chain combines TRBV7-3 with TRBJ2-1; 8 nucleotides align to TRBD2. This CDR3 contains 14 residues. V lost 5 bases and J lost 9; bases outside the gene matches: 9. The germline V gene encodes CDR1 SGHTA and CDR2 FQGTGA.

The rearrangement uses TRBV19 and TRBJ2-3; 10 bases match TRBD2. Germline V gene lookup returns CDR1 LNHDA and CDR2 SQIVND (reference sequence). With 6 bases clipped from V and 2 bases from J, the junction kept 8 bases outside the gene matches. This CDR3 region has 16 residues. CDR3 in amino acids: CASSSILAGDTDTQYF. CDR3 in DNA: TGTGCCAGTAGCTCAATCCTAGCGGGAGACACAGATACGCAGTATTTT.

The rearrangement joins TRBV5-1 to TRBJ2-1, with D possibly being TRBD2 (6 bases). V was clipped by 0 bases and J by 4 bases, with 11 bases between them. The CDR3 contains 15 residues. CDR1 and CDR2 (germline): SGHRS, YFSETQ. CDR3 residues: CASSLDGRGYNEQFF. Here the CDR3 DNA reads TGCGCCAGCAGCTTGGACGGGAGAGGTTACAATGAGCAGTTCTTC.

This chain links TRBV7-9 with TRBJ2-2; D possibly corresponds to TRBD2 (5 bases). This CDR3 is built from 13 residues. V gave up 7 bases and J gave up 4 bases, with 10 bases separating them. Germline loops: CDR1 SEHNR, CDR2 FQNEAQ (reference sequence). The CDR3, as DNA: TGTGCCAGCACCTCCGGAGGCACCGGGGAGCTGTTTTTT. Translation gives CASTSGGTGELFF.

The CDR3 nucleotides read TGCGCCAGCAGCTTGGAGCCCAGGGAACCCCTCCACTTT. It yields the protein CASSLEPREPLHF. V is TRBV5-1 and J is TRBJ1-6; D possibly corresponds to TRBD1 (5 bases). CDR3 length equals 13 residues. Trimming took off 0 bases at V and 12 bases at J, with 10 bases between the two ends. Germline CDR1 reads SGHRS; CDR2 reads YFSETQ.